These T cell receptor beta chains were read from a single sample in a study of blood T cells in healthy people across ages. TCRdb reprocessed the 5' RACE reads via MiXCR and lists one record per CDR3 protein. The sample has 900,000 to 950,000 distinct CDR3 sequences, about 29% seen once. These records were also assigned to another study, of T cells of mothers and their children.

What was sequenced was blood. The receptors were gathered from a woman aged 40 to 55 in good health. The CDR3 runs from the conserved cysteine through the conserved F or W. The D gene is left open where the match is weak. Clone size is given for some rows only: seen once, a few or many times, or a class if the clone is expanded.

clone size	V gene	D gene	CDR3 length	J gene	CDR3 protein	CDR3 DNA
-	TRBV5-6	-	14	TRBJ1-2	CASSLRQGPHGYTF	TGTGCCAGCAGCCTGAGGCAGGGCCCTCATGGCTACACCTTC
-	TRBV7-2	-	11	TRBJ2-5	CASGFSGTQYF	TGTGCCAGCGGCTTTTCGGGGACCCAGTACTTC
-	TRBV27	-	15	TRBJ1-4	CASSLGGPTNEKLFF	TGTGCCAGCAGTCTTGGGGGCCCAACTAATGAAAAACTGTTTTTT
-	TRBV7-8	-	19	TRBJ2-7	CASSLRILIRDRTINEQYF	TGTGCCAGCAGCTTGCGCATTCTCATCCGGGACCGGACCATCAATGAGCAGTACTTC
many	TRBV4-2	-	15	TRBJ2-1	CASSPDHREYNEQFF	TGTGCCAGCAGCCCCGACCACAGGGAGTACAATGAGCAGTTCTTC
many	TRBV12-3/TRBV12-4	TRBD1	13	TRBJ1-2	CASSVQGNYGYTF	TGTGCCAGCAGCGTACAGGGGAACTATGGCTACACCTTC
-	TRBV4-1	-	16	TRBJ2-1	CASSQVDLISYNEQFF	TGCGCCAGCAGCCAAGTCGACCTAATATCCTACAATGAGCAGTTCTTC
-	TRBV18	-	17	TRBJ1-4	CASSLNGPAATNEKLFF	TGTGCCAGCTCACTCAACGGCCCAGCTGCAACTAATGAAAAACTGTTTTTT
-	TRBV5-1	-	14	TRBJ1-4	CASSPRGAVEKLFF	TGCGCCAGCAGCCCCCGGGGGGCGGTTGAAAAACTGTTTTTT
few	TRBV10-3	-	15	TRBJ2-2	CAIRPGTGNTGELFF	TGTGCCATCAGACCCGGGACGGGGAACACCGGGGAGCTGTTTTTT
-	TRBV7-9	TRBD1	12	TRBJ2-5	CASRTGFETQYF	TGTGCCAGCAGGACAGGGTTTGAGACCCAGTACTTC
many	TRBV12-3/TRBV12-4	TRBD2	16	TRBJ2-5	CASSLNSGGFQETQYF	TGTGCCAGCAGTTTGAATAGCGGGGGGTTCCAAGAGACCCAGTACTTC
many	TRBV7-2	-	14	TRBJ2-5	CASSLGLNQETQYF	TGTGCCAGCAGCTTGGGCTTAAACCAAGAGACCCAGTACTTC
-	TRBV12-5	-	14	TRBJ2-3	CASGPGGNLDTQYF	TGTGCTAGTGGTCCCGGAGGGAACCTAGATACGCAGTATTTT
few	TRBV30	TRBD1	18	TRBJ2-7	CAWSVLPPGQGINYEQYF	TGTGCCTGGAGTGTACTCCCGCCGGGACAGGGGATAAACTACGAGCAGTACTTC
many	TRBV28	-	12	TRBJ1-2	CASSDRDYGYTF	TGTGCCAGCTCTGACCGGGACTATGGCTACACCTTC
few	TRBV20-1	TRBD2	14	TRBJ2-7	CSARPWGGLGEQYF	TGCAGTGCCAGGCCCTGGGGGGGGTTGGGCGAGCAGTACTTC
-	TRBV4-1	-	16	TRBJ2-3	CASSQDPLGPPDTQYF	TGCGCCAGCAGCCAAGATCCCCTCGGACCGCCGGATACGCAGTATTTT
few	TRBV20-1	TRBD1	15	TRBJ1-5	CSASGGQGGNQPQHF	TGCAGTGCTAGCGGGGGACAGGGAGGCAATCAGCCCCAGCATTTT
many	TRBV10-3	TRBD2	14	TRBJ2-7	CAISETSGGYEQYF	TGTGCCATCAGTGAGACTAGCGGGGGCTACGAGCAGTACTTC
many	TRBV28	-	14	TRBJ1-2	CASSFGGAPDGYTF	TGTGCCAGCAGTTTCGGCGGGGCGCCGGATGGCTACACCTTC
few	TRBV28	-	18	TRBJ2-7	CASSHFRVGGGYSYEQYF	TGTGCCAGCAGTCATTTTAGGGTTGGTGGGGGCTACTCCTACGAGCAGTACTTC
few	TRBV7-9	-	13	TRBJ1-2	CASSYPDNYGYTF	TGTGCCAGCAGCTACCCGGACAACTATGGCTACACCTTC
few	TRBV20-1	-	14	TRBJ2-7	CSASGVAAGNEQYF	TGCAGTGCTAGTGGGGTAGCCGCCGGGAACGAGCAGTACTTC
many	TRBV20-1	TRBD1	14	TRBJ1-2	CSATKTGGIYGYTF	TGCAGTGCTACTAAAACAGGGGGCATCTATGGCTACACCTTC
many	TRBV7-2	TRBD1	15	TRBJ1-5	CASSLDGTGQQPQHF	TGTGCCAGCAGCTTAGACGGGACAGGGCAGCAGCCCCAGCATTTT
many	TRBV7-2	-	13	TRBJ2-5	CASSLAGVETQYF	TGTGCCAGCAGCTTAGCTGGGGTGGAGACCCAGTACTTC
few	TRBV28	-	14	TRBJ2-5	CANSMTGLRETQYF	TGTGCCAACAGCATGACCGGACTGAGGGAGACCCAGTACTTC
-	TRBV4-1	TRBD2	16	TRBJ2-7	CASSQEAGGSPYEQYF	TGCGCCAGCAGCCAAGAAGCGGGAGGGTCCCCCTACGAGCAGTACTTC
-	TRBV28	-	13	TRBJ1-2	CASSPRNYYGYTF	TGTGCCAGCAGTCCTCGGAATTACTATGGCTACACCTTC
few	TRBV7-2	-	15	TRBJ2-7	CASSLGGASTYEQYF	TGTGCCAGCAGCCTCGGAGGGGCATCCACCTACGAGCAGTACTTC
-	TRBV7-9	-	15	TRBJ1-2	CASSPLESLGSGYTF	TGTGCCAGCAGCCCATTGGAGTCCTTAGGGTCGGGCTACACCTTC
-	TRBV14	-	15	TRBJ1-1	CASSQIRGSVREAFF	TGTGCCAGCAGCCAAATTCGGGGGAGTGTAAGGGAAGCTTTCTTT
-	TRBV7-2	-	15	TRBJ2-5	CASSLVGSSRETQYF	TGTGCCAGCAGCTTAGTGGGGAGCTCCCGGGAGACCCAGTACTTC
-	TRBV28	-	15	TRBJ2-3	CASSFHGGGTDTQYF	TGTGCCAGCAGTTTCCACGGGGGCGGCACAGATACGCAGTATTTT
few	TRBV28	-	16	TRBJ2-1	CASSLLGQGYNNEQFF	TGTGCCAGCAGCCTTTTAGGGCAGGGGTATAATAATGAGCAGTTCTTC
-	TRBV20-1	-	15	TRBJ1-5	CSARGGRGSNQPQHF	TGCAGTGCTAGAGGGGGCAGGGGAAGCAATCAGCCCCAGCATTTT
-	TRBV12-3/TRBV12-4	-	13	TRBJ1-6	CASSGSAGSPLHF	TGTGCCAGCAGTGGATCAGCAGGTTCACCCCTCCACTTT
-	TRBV7-9	TRBD1	19	TRBJ2-5	CASSLVLGAAGTGKETQYF	TGTGCCAGCAGCTTAGTCCTTGGGGCAGCCGGGACAGGCAAAGAGACCCAGTACTTC
-	TRBV7-2	-	16	TRBJ1-1	CASSPRGRDGQTEAFF	TGTGCCAGCAGCCCTAGGGGGAGGGATGGTCAGACTGAAGCTTTCTTT
many	TRBV29-1	-	14	TRBJ1-2	CSVTRQGNRYGYTF	TGCAGCGTGACTAGGCAGGGGAACCGCTATGGCTACACCTTC
many	TRBV6-1	-	14	TRBJ2-5	CASSVNGYQETQYF	TGTGCCAGCAGTGTCAACGGGTACCAAGAGACCCAGTACTTC
-	TRBV18	-	15	TRBJ2-7	CASSPGRDSYNEQYF	TGTGCCAGCTCACCAGGACGGGACTCCTACAATGAGCAGTACTTC
many	TRBV28	TRBD2	15	TRBJ2-5	CASSLSTSGLLTQYF	TGTGCCAGCAGTTTAAGTACTAGCGGGCTATTGACCCAGTACTTC
-	TRBV11-2	TRBD1	17	TRBJ1-6	CASSLDLGGTVGPPLHF	TGTGCCAGCAGCCTTGACCTGGGGGGGACAGTGGGGCCACCCCTCCACTTT
few	TRBV28	TRBD2	14	TRBJ2-5	CASSPIAGGWTQYF	TGTGCCAGCAGTCCAATAGCGGGGGGGTGGACCCAGTACTTC
-	TRBV30	-	13	TRBJ1-2	CAWSGGTDYGYTF	TGTGCCTGGAGTGGTGGGACGGACTATGGCTACACCTTC
-	TRBV7-8	-	16	TRBJ1-3	CASSLAYRYPGNTIYF	TGTGCCAGCAGCTTAGCGTACCGTTACCCTGGAAACACCATATATTTT
-	TRBV14	TRBD2	16	TRBJ2-1	CASSHATSGNYNEQFF	TGTGCCAGCAGCCATGCCACTAGCGGGAACTACAATGAGCAGTTCTTC
few	TRBV5-1	-	13	TRBJ2-1	CASSLSGAGEQFF	TGCGCCAGCAGCTTGTCTGGGGCGGGTGAGCAGTTCTTC
few	TRBV9	-	13	TRBJ1-6	CASSVEFRAPLHF	TGTGCCAGCAGCGTAGAATTTCGGGCACCCCTCCACTTT